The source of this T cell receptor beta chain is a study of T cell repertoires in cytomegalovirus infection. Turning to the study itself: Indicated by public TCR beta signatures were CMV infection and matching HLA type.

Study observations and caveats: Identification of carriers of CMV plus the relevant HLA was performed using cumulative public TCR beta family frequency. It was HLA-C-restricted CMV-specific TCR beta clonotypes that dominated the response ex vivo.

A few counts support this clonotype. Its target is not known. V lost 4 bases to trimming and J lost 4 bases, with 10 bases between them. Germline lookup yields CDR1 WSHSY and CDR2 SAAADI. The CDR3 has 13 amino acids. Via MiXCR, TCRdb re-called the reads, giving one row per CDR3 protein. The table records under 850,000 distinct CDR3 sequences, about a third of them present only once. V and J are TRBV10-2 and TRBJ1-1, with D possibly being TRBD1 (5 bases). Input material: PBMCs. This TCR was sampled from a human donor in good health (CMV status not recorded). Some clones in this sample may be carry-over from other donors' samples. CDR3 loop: CASSAGGITEAFF. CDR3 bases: TGCGCCAGCAGTGCCGGGGGAATCACTGAAGCTTTCTTT.